This T cell receptor beta chain was identified in a study of T cell repertoires in aging, cancer and after chemotherapy. TRB rearrangements spanning V, D and J were amplified using mixed TRB-A/B primers. TCRdb independently ran MiXCR on the multiplex PCR reads; one entry per CDR3 protein. The sample has over 1,500 distinct CDR3 sequences; 23% are singletons. Peripheral blood genomic DNA, not sorted cells or RNA, was the template. This clonotype qualifies as large. Germline-derived CDR1 and CDR2 are MNHEY and SVGEGT. The CDR3 covers 14 residues. The V end lost 8 bases, the J end lost 3 bases, and 13 bases lay between the germline ends.

Sample: blood. The gene calls are TRBV6-2 or TRBV6-3 and TRBJ2-2; maybe TRBD2 (6 bases). The sequence was obtained from a human donor with a blood cancer. CDR3 DNA sequence: TGTGCCAGCGGGCCGGACTATTACACCGGGGAGCTGTTTTTT. This codes for CASGPDYYTGELFF.